This T cell receptor beta chain originates from a study of OX40 agonist ivuxolimab in advanced cancers. The overall study: Partial responses were seen in three patients, one with hepatocellular carcinoma and two with cutaneous melanoma.

CDR1 is SGHAT and CDR2 is FQNNGV in the germline V gene. This CDR3 has 19 residues. V lost 0 bases and J lost 2; bases outside the gene matches: 9. This table comes from immunoSEQ multiplex PCR, and its TCRdb copy is limited to in-frame clones, with some not included. The sample carries approximately 44,000 clones, around 93% recorded once. This sample comprised CD4+ or CD8+ T cells sorted from blood, obtained in a trial of the OX40 agonist ivuxolimab. The V and J genes are TRBV11-2 and TRBJ2-2; 10 nucleotides line up with TRBD2. The TCR originated in an adult with an advanced solid tumor such as melanoma, head and neck, liver or kidney cancer. CDR3 DNA sequence: TGTGCCAGCAGCTTAGATTTTAGGCTAGCGGGAGTAAACACCGGGGAGCTGTTTTTT. Residues: CASSLDFRLAGVNTGELFF.